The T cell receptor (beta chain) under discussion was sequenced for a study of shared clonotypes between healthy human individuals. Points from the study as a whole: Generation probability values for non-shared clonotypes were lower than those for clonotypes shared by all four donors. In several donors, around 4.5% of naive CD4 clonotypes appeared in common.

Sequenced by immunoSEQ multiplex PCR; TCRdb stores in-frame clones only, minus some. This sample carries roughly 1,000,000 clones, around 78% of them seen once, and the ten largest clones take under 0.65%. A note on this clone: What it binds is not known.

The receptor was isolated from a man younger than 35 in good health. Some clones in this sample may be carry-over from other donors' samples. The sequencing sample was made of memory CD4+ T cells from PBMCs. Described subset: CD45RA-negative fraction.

The chain's CDR3 is CASSQKRGVAQYF. The CDR3 DNA reads as TGTGCCAGCAGCCAAAAAAGGGGGGTAGCGCAGTATTTT. The rearrangement links TRBV14 to TRBJ2-3; perhaps D is TRBD1 or TRBD2 (6 bases each). Trimming stripped 2 bases from V and 10 bases from J, with 13 bases between. The CDR3 loop spans 13 amino acids. Germline CDR1 is SGHDN and CDR2 is FVKESK.